Detailed here is one TCR beta chain. What it binds is not known. These data come from a study of T cell responses to AZD1222 COVID-19 vaccine. Whole-study findings and limits: The span of vaccine-associated CD4 TCRs extended across spike, with dominance at 160-218 and 743-854. Spike-specific TCR repertoires showed rising breadth and depth after two AZD1222 doses. Of spike-specific TCRs, nearly half reportedly target regions left unmutated in variants.

Using immunoSEQ multiplex PCR, the repertoire was profiled, and TCRdb retains in-frame clones only, with some absent. The data contain 150,000 to 200,000 clones, approximately 92% of them singletons. The V end was cut by 3 bases, the J end by 0 bases, with 15 bases between. Germline assignment: CDR1 SQVTM and CDR2 ANQGSEA. The CDR3 totals 16 residues. The clonotype was recovered from an adult who received the MenACWY meningococcal vaccine as a control. The chain couples TRBV29-1 to TRBJ2-4; D assignment may be TRBD1 or TRBD2 (5 bases each). Here the sequenced sample was peripheral blood, taken 28 days after the second dose of the MenACWY control vaccine. The CDR3 is CSVDRWDRLAKNIQYF. The CDR3 DNA follows: TGCAGCGTTGACAGGTGGGACCGTCTAGCCAAAAACATTCAGTACTTC.